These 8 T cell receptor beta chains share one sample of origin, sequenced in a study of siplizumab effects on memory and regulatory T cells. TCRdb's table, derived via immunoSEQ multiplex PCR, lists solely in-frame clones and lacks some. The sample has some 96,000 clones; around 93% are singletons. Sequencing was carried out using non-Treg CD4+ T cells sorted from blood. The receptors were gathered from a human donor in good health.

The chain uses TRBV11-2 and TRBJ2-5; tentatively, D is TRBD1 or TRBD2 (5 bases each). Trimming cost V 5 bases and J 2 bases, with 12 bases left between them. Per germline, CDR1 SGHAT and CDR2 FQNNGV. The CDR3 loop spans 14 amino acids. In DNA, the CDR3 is TGTGCCAGCAGCACCGGGACGGGACAAGAGACCCAGTACTTC. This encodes CASSTGTGQETQYF. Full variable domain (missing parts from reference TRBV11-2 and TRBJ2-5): EAGVAQSPRYKIIEKRQSVAFWCNPISGHATLYWYQQILGQGPKLLIQFQNNGVVDDSQLPKDRFSAERLKGVDSTLKIQPAKLEDSAVYLCASSTGTGQETQYFGPGTRLLVL.

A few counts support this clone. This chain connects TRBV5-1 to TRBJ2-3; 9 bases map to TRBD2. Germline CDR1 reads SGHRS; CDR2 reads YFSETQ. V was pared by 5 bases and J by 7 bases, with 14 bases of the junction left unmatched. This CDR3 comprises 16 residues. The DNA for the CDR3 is TGCGCCAGCAGTAGGGTTGGGGTAGCGGGAGAATATACGCAGTATTTT. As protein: CASSRVGVAGEYTQYF.

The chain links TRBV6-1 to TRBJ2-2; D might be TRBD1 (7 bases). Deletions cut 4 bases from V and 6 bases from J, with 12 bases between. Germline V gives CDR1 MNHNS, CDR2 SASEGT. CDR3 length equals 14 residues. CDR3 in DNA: TGTGCCAGCAGTGCCCAGGGGGGCGCCGGGGAGCTGTTTTTT. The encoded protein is CASSAQGGAGELFF.

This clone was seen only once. CDR3: CASSRTPNSAAFF. In nucleotides, the CDR3 is TGTGCCAGCAGCCGAACCCCCAACTCGGCTGCTTTCTTT. The gene calls are TRBV7-6 and TRBJ1-1; no clear D gene. Germline V lookup: CDR1 SGHVS, CDR2 FNYEAQ. The CDR3 is 13 amino acids. Trimming stripped 5 bases from V and 11 bases from J, with 18 bases between.

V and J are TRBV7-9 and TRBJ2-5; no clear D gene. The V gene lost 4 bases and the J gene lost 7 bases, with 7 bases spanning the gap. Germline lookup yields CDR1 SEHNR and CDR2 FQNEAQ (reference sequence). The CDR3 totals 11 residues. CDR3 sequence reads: CASSSVGTQYF. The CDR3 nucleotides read TGTGCCAGCAGCTCAGTGGGGACCCAGTACTTC.

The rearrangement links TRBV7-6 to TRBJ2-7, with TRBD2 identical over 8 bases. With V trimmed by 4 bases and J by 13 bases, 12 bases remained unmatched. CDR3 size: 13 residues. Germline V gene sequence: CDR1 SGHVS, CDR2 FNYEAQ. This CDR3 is CASSSDTSGSEYF. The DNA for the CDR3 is TGTGCCAGCAGCTCGGACACCAGCGGGAGTGAATACTTC.

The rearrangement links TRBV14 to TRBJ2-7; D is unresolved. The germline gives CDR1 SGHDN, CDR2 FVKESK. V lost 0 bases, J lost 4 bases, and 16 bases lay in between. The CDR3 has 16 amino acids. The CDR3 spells CASSQDSSRVMYEQYF. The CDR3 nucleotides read TGTGCCAGCAGCCAAGATTCGTCTAGGGTAATGTACGAGCAGTACTTC.

CDR3 loop: CASSLVSGGHYYEQYF. For the CDR3, the DNA is TGTGCCAGCAGCTTAGTTTCCGGGGGCCACTACTACGAGCAGTACTTC. The V gene is TRBV7-9, the J gene TRBJ2-7; D possibly uses TRBD1 or TRBD2 (6 bases each). The germline V gene has CDR1 SEHNR and CDR2 FQNEAQ (reference sequence). The CDR3 has 16 residues. V dropped 1 base and J dropped 3 bases, with 16 bases sitting between them.